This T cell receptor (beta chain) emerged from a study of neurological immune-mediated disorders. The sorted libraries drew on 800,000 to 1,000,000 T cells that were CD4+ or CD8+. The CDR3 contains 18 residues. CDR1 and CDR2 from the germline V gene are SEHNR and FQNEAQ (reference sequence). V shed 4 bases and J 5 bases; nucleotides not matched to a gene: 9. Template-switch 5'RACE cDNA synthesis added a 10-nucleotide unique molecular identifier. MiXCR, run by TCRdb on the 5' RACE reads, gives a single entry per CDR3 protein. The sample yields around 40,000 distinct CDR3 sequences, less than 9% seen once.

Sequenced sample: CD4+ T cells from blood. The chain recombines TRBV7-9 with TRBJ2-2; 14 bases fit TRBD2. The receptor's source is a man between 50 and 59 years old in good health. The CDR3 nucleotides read TGTGCCAGCAGCTGGAGGACTAGCGGGAGGACATCAACCGGGGAGCTGTTTTTT. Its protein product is CASSWRTSGRTSTGELFF.